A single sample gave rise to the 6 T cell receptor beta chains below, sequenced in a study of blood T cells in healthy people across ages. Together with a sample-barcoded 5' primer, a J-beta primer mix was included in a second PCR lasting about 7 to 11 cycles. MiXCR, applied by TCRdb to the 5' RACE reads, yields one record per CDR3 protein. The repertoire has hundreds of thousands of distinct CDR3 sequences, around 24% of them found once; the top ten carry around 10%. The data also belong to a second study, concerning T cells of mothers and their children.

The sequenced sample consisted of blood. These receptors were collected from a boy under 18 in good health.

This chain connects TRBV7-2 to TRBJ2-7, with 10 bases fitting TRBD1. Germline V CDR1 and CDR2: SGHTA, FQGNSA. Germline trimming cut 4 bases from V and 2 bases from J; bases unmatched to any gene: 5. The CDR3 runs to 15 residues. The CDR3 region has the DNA TGTGCCAGCAGCTACCGGACAGGGGGAACCTACGAGCAGTACTTC. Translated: CASSYRTGGTYEQYF.

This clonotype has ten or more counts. The CDR3 sequence: CSGGRKTYEQYF. The CDR3 DNA follows: TGCAGTGGTGGGAGGAAGACCTACGAGCAGTACTTC. The V and J genes are TRBV20-1 and TRBJ2-7; D possibly corresponds to TRBD2 (6 bases). The CDR3 runs 12 residues. CDR1 and CDR2 from the germline V gene are DFQATT and SNEGSKA (reference sequence). The V and J ends lost 7 bases and 2 bases respectively, with 12 bases between them.

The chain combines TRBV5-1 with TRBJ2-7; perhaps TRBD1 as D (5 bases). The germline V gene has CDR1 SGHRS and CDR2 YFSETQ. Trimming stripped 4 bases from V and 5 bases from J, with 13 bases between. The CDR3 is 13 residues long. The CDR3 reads CASSPLTENEQYF. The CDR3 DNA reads TGCGCCAGCAGCCCCCTGACAGAGAACGAGCAGTACTTC.

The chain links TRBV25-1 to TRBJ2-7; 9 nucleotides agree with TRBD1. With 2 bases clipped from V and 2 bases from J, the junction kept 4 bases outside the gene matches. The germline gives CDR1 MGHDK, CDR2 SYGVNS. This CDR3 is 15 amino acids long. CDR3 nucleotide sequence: TGTGCCAGCAGTGAAGCCGGGACAGGGACCTACGAGCAGTACTTC. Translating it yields CASSEAGTGTYEQYF.

This CDR3 is CSALDGAGYEQYF. Here the CDR3 DNA reads TGCAGCGCCTTGGACGGTGCGGGCTACGAGCAGTACTTC. The rearrangement joins TRBV29-1 to TRBJ2-7; TRBD2 is a possible D gene (5 bases). This CDR3 is 13 amino acids long. Trimming cost V 7 bases and J 3 bases, with 16 bases left between them. The germline V gene encodes CDR1 SQVTM and CDR2 ANQGSEA.

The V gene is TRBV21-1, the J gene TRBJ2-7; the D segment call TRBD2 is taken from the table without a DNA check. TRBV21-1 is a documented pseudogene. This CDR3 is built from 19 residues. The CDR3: CASSKGRGGGGLPSYEQYF. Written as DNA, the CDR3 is TGTGCCAGCAGCAAAGGCAGGGGTGGCGGGGGCCTCCCATCCTACGAGCAGTACTTC.